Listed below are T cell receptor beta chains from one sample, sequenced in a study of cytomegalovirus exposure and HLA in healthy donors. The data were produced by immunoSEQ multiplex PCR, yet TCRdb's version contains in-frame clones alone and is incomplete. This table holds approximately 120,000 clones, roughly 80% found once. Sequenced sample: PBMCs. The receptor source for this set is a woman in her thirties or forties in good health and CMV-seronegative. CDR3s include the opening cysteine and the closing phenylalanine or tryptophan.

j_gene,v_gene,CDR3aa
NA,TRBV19,CASSLDTEKTQYF
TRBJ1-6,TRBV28,CASRWARGYNSPLHF
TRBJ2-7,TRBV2,CASRLGTGAYEQYF
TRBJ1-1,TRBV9,CASSVGGGGSEAFF
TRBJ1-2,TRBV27,CASTPAGGYGYTF
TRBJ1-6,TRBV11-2,CASSLERSPNSPLHF
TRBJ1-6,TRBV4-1,CASSQGHPEAPNSPLHF
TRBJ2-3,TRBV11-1,CASSYPGEGLADTQYF
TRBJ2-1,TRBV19,CASSTPGLAGGGNEQFF
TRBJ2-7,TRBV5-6,CASSLGQSKFYEQYF
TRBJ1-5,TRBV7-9,CASSSGLLGNQPQHF
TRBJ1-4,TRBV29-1,CSVGQGAVSNEKLFF
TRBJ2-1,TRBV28,CASSMRTGGFYNEQFF
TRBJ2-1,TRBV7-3,CASSPPRGGIGNEQFF
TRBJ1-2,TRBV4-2,CASSQDHGGGYTF
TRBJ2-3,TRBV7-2,CASSFVSGSDTQYF
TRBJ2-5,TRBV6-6,CASSQGARETQYF
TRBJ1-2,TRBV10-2,CASSESGGPAVYGYTF
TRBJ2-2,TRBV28,CASSVGGAPERTGELFF